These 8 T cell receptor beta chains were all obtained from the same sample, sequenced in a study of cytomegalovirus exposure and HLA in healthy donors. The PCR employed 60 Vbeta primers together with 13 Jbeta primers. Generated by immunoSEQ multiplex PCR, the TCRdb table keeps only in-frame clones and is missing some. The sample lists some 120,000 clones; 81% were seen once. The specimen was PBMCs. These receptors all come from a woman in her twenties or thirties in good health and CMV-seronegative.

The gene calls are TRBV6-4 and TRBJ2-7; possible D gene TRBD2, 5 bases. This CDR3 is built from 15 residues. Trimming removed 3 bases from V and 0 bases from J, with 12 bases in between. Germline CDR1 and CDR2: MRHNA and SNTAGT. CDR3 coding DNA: TGTGCCAGCAGTGAGGCGCCGGGAAGCTCCTACGAGCAGTACTTC. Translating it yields CASSEAPGSSYEQYF.

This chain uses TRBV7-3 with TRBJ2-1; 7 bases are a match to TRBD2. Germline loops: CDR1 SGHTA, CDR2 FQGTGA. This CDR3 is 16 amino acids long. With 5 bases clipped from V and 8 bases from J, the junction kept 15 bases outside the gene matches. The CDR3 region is CASSPRSSGNRDEQFF. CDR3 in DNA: TGTGCCAGCAGCCCCAGGTCAAGCGGGAATAGGGATGAGCAGTTCTTC. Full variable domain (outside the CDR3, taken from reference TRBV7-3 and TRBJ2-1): GAGVSQTPSNKVTEKGKYVELRCDPISGHTALYWYRQSLGQGPEFLIYFQGTGAADDSGLPNDRFFAVRPEGSVSTLKIQRTERGDSAVYLCASSPRSSGNRDEQFFGPGTRLTVL.

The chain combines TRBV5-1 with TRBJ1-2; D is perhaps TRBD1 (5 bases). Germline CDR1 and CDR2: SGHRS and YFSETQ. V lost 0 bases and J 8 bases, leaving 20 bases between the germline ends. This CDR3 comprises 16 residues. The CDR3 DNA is TGCGCCAGCAGCTTGGTACCCGGGGGGGATAGAAACGGCTACACCTTC. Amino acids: CASSLVPGGDRNGYTF. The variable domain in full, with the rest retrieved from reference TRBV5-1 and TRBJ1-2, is KAGVTQTPRYLIKTRGQQVTLSCSPISGHRSVSWYQQTPGQGLQFLFEYFSETQRNKGNFPGRFSGRQFSNSRSEMNVSTLELGDSALYLCASSLVPGGDRNGYTFGSGTRLTVV.

CDR3 nucleotides: TGCAGCGCGGTTGGAGGGATAAGCTCTGGAAACACCATATATTTT. Translated, it gives CSAVGGISSGNTIYF. The chain is built from TRBV29-1 and TRBJ1-3; D ambiguous. The CDR3 has 15 amino acids. Trimming cost V 7 bases and J 0 bases, with 16 bases left between them. Germline V gives CDR1 SQVTM, CDR2 ANQGSEA.

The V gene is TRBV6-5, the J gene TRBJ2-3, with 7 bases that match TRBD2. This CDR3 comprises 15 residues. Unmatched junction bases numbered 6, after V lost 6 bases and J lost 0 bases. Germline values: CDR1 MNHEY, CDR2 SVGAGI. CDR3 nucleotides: TGTGCCAGCAGGCGAGCGGGATCTAGCACAGATACGCAGTATTTT. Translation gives CASRRAGSSTDTQYF.

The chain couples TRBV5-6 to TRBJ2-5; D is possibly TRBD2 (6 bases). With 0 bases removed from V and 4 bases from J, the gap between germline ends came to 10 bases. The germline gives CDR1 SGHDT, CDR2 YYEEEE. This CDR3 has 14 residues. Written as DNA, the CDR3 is TGTGCCAGCAGCTTGGTGGGAGCGGGAGAGACCCAGTACTTC. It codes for CASSLVGAGETQYF.

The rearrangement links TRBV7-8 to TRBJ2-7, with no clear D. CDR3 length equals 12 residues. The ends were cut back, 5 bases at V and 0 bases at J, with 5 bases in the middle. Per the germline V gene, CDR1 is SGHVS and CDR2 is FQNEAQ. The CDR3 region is CASSMSSYEQYF. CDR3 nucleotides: TGTGCCAGCAGCATGAGCTCCTACGAGCAGTACTTC.

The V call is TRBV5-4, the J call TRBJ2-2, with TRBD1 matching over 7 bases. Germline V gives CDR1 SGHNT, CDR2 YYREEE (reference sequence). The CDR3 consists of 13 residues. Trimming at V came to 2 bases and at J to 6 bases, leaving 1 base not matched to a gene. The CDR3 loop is CASSLGQAGELFF. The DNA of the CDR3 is TGTGCCAGCAGCTTAGGACAGGCCGGGGAGCTGTTTTTT. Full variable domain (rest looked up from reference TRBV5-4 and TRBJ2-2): ETGVTQSPTHLIKTRGQQVTLRCSSQSGHNTVSWYQQALGQGPQFIFQYYREEENGRGNFPPRFSGLQFPNYSSELNVNALELDDSALYLCASSLGQAGELFFGEGSRLTVL.